This TCR beta chain was captured by sequencing in a study of pediatric ulcerative colitis. The wider study: Fewer than 10 patients showed pancolitis and two showed left-sided colitis.

Rectal tissue came from one to two pinch biopsies taken at colonoscopy. The table came from immunoSEQ multiplex PCR; TCRdb's copy has only in-frame clones and leaves some out. The sample has 36,000 or so clones, 60% to 75% seen once; the top ten hold roughly 0.7%. V lost 4 bases and J lost 7, with 15 bases in between. Germline lookup yields CDR1 SGHDT and CDR2 YYEEEE. The CDR3 is 13 residues long. The sample was gut tissue. The rearrangement links TRBV5-6 to TRBJ2-7, with unresolved D. The receptor's source is a boy aged 5-17 years with moderate ulcerative colitis. The chain's CDR3 is CASSPFVGREQYF. The CDR3 DNA sequence: TGTGCCAGCAGCCCCTTCGTTGGGCGAGAGCAGTACTTC.